This TCR beta chain was identified in a study of blood T cell repertoires in COVID-19. Assay: immunoSEQ multiplex PCR; the TCRdb copy retains only in-frame clones and omits some. The table has approximately 220,000 clones, about 86% seen once. V lost 2 bases and J 5 bases, leaving 10 bases between the germline ends. The CDR3 loop spans 13 amino acids. Participants were placed into cohorts based on the clinical history they reported. The chain has TRBV12-3 or TRBV12-4 and TRBJ2-7; TRBD1 might be the D (5 bases). Sequencing used PBMCs or T cells enriched from blood (not recorded which). The receptor was isolated from a woman aged 35 to 49 with acute COVID-19. The CDR3 nucleotides are TGTGCCAGCAGTTTAAAGCAGGGCCACGAGCAGTACTTC. Translation gives CASSLKQGHEQYF.